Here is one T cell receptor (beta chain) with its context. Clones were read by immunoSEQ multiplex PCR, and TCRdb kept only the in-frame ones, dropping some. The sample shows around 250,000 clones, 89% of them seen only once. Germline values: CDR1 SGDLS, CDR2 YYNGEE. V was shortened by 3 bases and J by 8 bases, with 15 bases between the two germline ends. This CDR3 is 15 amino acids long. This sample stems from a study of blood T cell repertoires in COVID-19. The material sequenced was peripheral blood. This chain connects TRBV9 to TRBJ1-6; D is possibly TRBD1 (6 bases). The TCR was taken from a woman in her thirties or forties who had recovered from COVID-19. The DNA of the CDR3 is TGTGCCAGCAGCGAGACCCTCCCAGGGGATTCACCCCTCCACTTT. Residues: CASSETLPGDSPLHF.